One and the same sample provided the 14 T cell receptor beta chains below, sequenced in a study of blood T cell repertoires in COVID-19 (dated by TCRdb to the early 2020s). To prepare the library, the immunoSEQ multiplex PCR assay was applied. The table was pulled from immuneACCESS by TCRdb, which kept in-frame rearrangements only. Such tables lose some clones; where checked, under half of the loss comes from unresolved V genes, and the rest has no known cause. The sample table lists 280,000 or so clones, around 87% of them with a count of one. The ten largest clonotypes hold roughly 1.6% of the sample. Sequenced material: PBMCs or T cells enriched from blood (not recorded which). The receptor source for this set is a woman aged 18-35 years with acute COVID-19.

V usage is TRBV15 and J usage is TRBJ2-7, with D possibly TRBD2 on 6 matching bases. In germline, CDR1 is LNHNV, CDR2 YYDKDF (reference sequence). This CDR3 has 15 residues. V was clipped by 4 bases and J by 1 base, with 14 bases between them. The DNA for the CDR3 is TGTGCCACCAGCACGGGGACTCCTCCGTCCTACGAGCAGTACTTC. Amino acid sequence: CATSTGTPPSYEQYF. Filled out from reference TRBV15 and TRBJ2-7, the complete variable domain reads DAMVIQNPRYQVTQFGKPVTLSCSQTLNHNVMYWYQQKSSQAPKLLFHYYDKDFNNEADTPDNFQSRRPNTSFCFLDIRSPGLGDTAMYLCATSTGTPPSYEQYFGPGTRLTVT.

The chain is built from TRBV29-1 and TRBJ2-5; 8 nucleotides match TRBD2. The ends lost 4 bases at V and 3 bases at J; junction bases unmatched: 7. The CDR3 contains 14 residues. CDR1 and CDR2 (germline): SQVTM, ANQGSEA. CDR3 residues: CSVGSSGHKETQYF. The CDR3 DNA sequence: TGCAGCGTTGGTTCTAGCGGGCATAAAGAGACCCAGTACTTC.

The genes are TRBV6-5 and TRBJ2-1, with D maybe TRBD2 (6 bases). Germline CDR1 and CDR2: MNHEY and SVGAGI. The CDR3 covers 13 residues. Trimming removed 6 bases at V and 9 bases at J, with 15 bases between. The CDR3 bases are TGTGCCAGCAGCTCCCTAGCGCACCTTGAGCAGTTCTTC. Its translation: CASSSLAHLEQFF.

This chain links TRBV4-1 with TRBJ1-2, with D perhaps matching TRBD1 (5 bases). The CDR3 length is 17 residues. V shed 0 bases and J shed 2 bases, with 16 bases lying between them. Germline loops: CDR1 MGHRA, CDR2 YSYEKL. The CDR3 coding sequence is TGCGCCAGCAGCCAAGAGTGGAGGGCGGGGGGGAACTATGGCTACACCTTC. Translating gives CASSQEWRAGGNYGYTF.

The J gene is TRBJ2-3, the V gene TRBV11-2; 12 nucleotides match TRBD2. V gave up 8 bases and J gave up 0 bases; unmatched junction bases: 12. Germline values: CDR1 SGHAT, CDR2 FQNNGV. This CDR3 region has 18 residues. DNA for the CDR3: TGTGCCAGCCAACGGACTAGCGGGAATTGGCCTAGCACAGATACGCAGTATTTT. Translation gives CASQRTSGNWPSTDTQYF.

This clone was seen a single time. The chain carries TRBV9 and TRBJ2-5, with TRBD2 as a possible D gene (6 bases). This CDR3 is 13 amino acids long. V gave up 0 bases and J gave up 5 bases, with 8 bases separating them. The V gene's germline CDR1 is SGDLS and CDR2 YYNGEE. The CDR3 here is CASSVAGGETQYF. The CDR3 region has the DNA TGTGCCAGCAGCGTAGCTGGGGGGGAGACCCAGTACTTC.

The chain has TRBV7-8 and TRBJ1-1, with D possibly matching TRBD1 (5 bases). The CDR3 is made up of 12 amino acids. V was cut by 4 bases and J by 5 bases, with 8 bases left in between. Germline CDR1 SGHVS, CDR2 FQNEAQ. CDR3 in DNA: TGTGCCAGCAGCTGGGGGGAAACTGAAGCTTTCTTT. This sequence encodes CASSWGETEAFF.

The chain carries TRBV5-4 and TRBJ1-3; 11 nucleotides align to TRBD1. CDR1 and CDR2 from the germline V gene are SGHNT and YYREEE (reference sequence). Unmatched junction bases numbered 10, after V lost 4 bases and J lost 4 bases. CDR3 size: 17 residues. The CDR3 sequence: CASSRYTDRGRGNTIYF. DNA for the CDR3: TGTGCCAGCAGCCGCTACACGGACAGGGGGCGCGGAAACACCATATATTTT.

This chain joins TRBV7-3 and TRBJ2-1; 8 bases line up with TRBD2. The CDR3 is 16 residues long. The V gene end was trimmed by 1 base and the J gene end by 7 bases; junction bases not matched to a gene: 9. Looked up from germline, CDR1 is SGHTA and CDR2 is FQGTGA. CDR3 DNA: TGTGCCAGCAGCTTAAGGTCGGGAGGGCCATGGAATGAGCAGTTCTTC. It encodes CASSLRSGGPWNEQFF.

The V call is TRBV27, the J call TRBJ2-5; 14 nucleotides match TRBD2. V shed 5 bases, J shed 5 bases, and the junction held 13 bases outside the gene matches. Germline CDR1 is MNHEY and CDR2 is SMNVEV (reference sequence). CDR3 length: 18 amino acids. The CDR3 DNA reads TGTGCCAGCAGTGGGAGACTAGCGGGAGGGCCAACTGGGGAGACCCAGTACTTC. It yields the protein CASSGRLAGGPTGETQYF.

V usage is TRBV15 and J usage is TRBJ2-3; the D gene is possibly TRBD1 (6 bases). Germline CDR1 and CDR2: LNHNV and YYDKDF (reference sequence). The V end was cut by 6 bases, the J end by 2 bases, with 18 bases between. CDR3 length: 16 amino acids. The CDR3 region is CATSTGQLGYTDTQYF. The DNA for the CDR3 is TGTGCCACCAGTACCGGACAGTTAGGATACACAGATACGCAGTATTTT.

The chain links TRBV7-6 to TRBJ2-1; 7 nucleotides match TRBD1. This CDR3 is 15 amino acids long. The V gene end was trimmed by 1 base and the J gene end by 3 bases; junction bases not matched to a gene: 3. Looked up from germline, CDR1 is SGHVS and CDR2 is FNYEAQ. The CDR3 coding sequence is TGTGCCAGCAGCTTAGGAGGGGGCTACTACAATGAGCAGTTCTTC. Residues: CASSLGGGYYNEQFF. The full variable domain, completed using reference TRBV7-6 and TRBJ2-1, is GAGVSQSPRYKVTKRGQDVALRCDPISGHVSLYWYRQALGQGPEFLTYFNYEAQQDKSGLPNDRFSAERPEGSISTLTIQRTEQRDSAMYRCASSLGGGYYNEQFFGPGTRLTVL.

The chain employs TRBV10-3 and TRBJ1-1; 8 positions match TRBD1. The CDR3 extends over 15 amino acids. Looked up from germline, CDR1 is ENHRY and CDR2 is SYGVKD. Losses at the gene ends were 5 bases for V and 4 bases for J; bases not matched to a gene: 9. The DNA of the CDR3 is TGTGCCATCAGTCAGGGGGCAGGGCTTTTCACTGAAGCTTTCTTT. Its translation: CAISQGAGLFTEAFF.

As regards this clone: Distinct nucleotide sequences in the sample also encode this CDR3. This chain connects TRBV3-1 (or the pseudogene TRBV3-2) to TRBJ2-3, with 8 bases fitting TRBD2. This CDR3 contains 16 residues. The V gene end was trimmed by 0 bases and the J gene end by 0 bases; junction bases not matched to a gene: 2. Germline V CDR1 and CDR2: LGHDT, YNNKEL (reference sequence). The CDR3 sequence is CASSQDPSGSTDTQYF. The CDR3 DNA sequence: TGTGCCAGCAGCCAAGATCCTAGCGGGAGCACAGATACGCAGTATTTT.